This entry is about one T cell receptor (beta chain). A junction boundary mismatches the germline segment, possibly from a read error. The data were obtained in a study of cytomegalovirus exposure and HLA in healthy donors. Study summary: Genetic ancestry analysis placed approximately 80% of the 398 donors that were genotyped in the Caucasian-associated cluster.

The primer mix had 60 Vbeta and 13 Jbeta primers. Clones were read by immunoSEQ multiplex PCR, and TCRdb kept only the in-frame ones, dropping some. Among roughly 180,000 clones, 75% to 85% were seen once, and the ten largest hold about 1.5%. This CDR3 is built from 18 residues. The germline gives CDR1 SSHAT, CDR2 FNYEAQ (reference sequence). The receptor was isolated from a man between 18 and 29 years old in good health and CMV-seronegative. Sequenced input: PBMCs. This chain links TRBV7-7 with TRBJ2-5, with D possibly TRBD2 on 7 matching bases. CDR3 coding DNA: TGTGCTAGCAGCTTATCCGGGGGGCCCGAGATGTACCAAGAGACCCAGTACTTC. Its translation is CASSLSGGPEMYQETQYF.